The 14 T cell receptor beta chains below were found in one sample sequenced in a study of cytomegalovirus exposure and HLA in healthy donors. A multiplex PCR was run with 60 Vbeta primers and 13 Jbeta primers. Method: immunoSEQ multiplex PCR; TCRdb's copy keeps in-frame clones and lacks some. The sample lists 150,000 to 200,000 clones; 70% to 90% were seen once. Sequenced input: PBMCs. Receptors were obtained from a woman between 50 and 59 years old in good health and CMV-seronegative.

About this clone: Other DNA sequences in this sample translate to the same CDR3. V usage is TRBV19 and J usage is TRBJ1-1; 7 nucleotides align to TRBD1. Germline CDR1 is LNHDA and CDR2 is SQIVND (reference sequence). The CDR3 consists of 14 residues. V was pared by 5 bases and J by 2 bases, with 5 bases of the junction left unmatched. The CDR3 loop reads CASSLTGANTEAFF. CDR3 nucleotides: TGTGCCAGTAGTTTAACAGGGGCCAACACTGAAGCTTTCTTT.

This clone was recorded once. The J gene is TRBJ2-1, the V gene TRBV28; 9 nucleotides match TRBD1. Germline lookup yields CDR1 MDHEN and CDR2 SYDVKM. CDR3 length: 16 amino acids. V was clipped by 0 bases and J by 1 base; unmatched bases: 1. The CDR3 coding sequence is TGTGCCAGCAGTTTATGGGGGACAGGGTCCTACAATGAGCAGTTCTTC. Encoded protein: CASSLWGTGSYNEQFF.

The J gene is TRBJ2-1, the V gene TRBV18; 7 bases are shared with TRBD2. V shed 3 bases and J 3 bases; nucleotides not matched to a gene: 5. The germline V gene has CDR1 KGHSH and CDR2 LQKENI. The CDR3 length is 15 residues. CDR3 in amino acids: CASSPTERGYNEQFF. The CDR3 coding sequence is TGTGCCAGCTCACCGACAGAGCGGGGCTACAATGAGCAGTTCTTC.

The genes are TRBV13 and TRBJ2-1, with TRBD2 matching 13 bases. Germline values: CDR1 PRHDT, CDR2 FYEKMQ (reference sequence). This CDR3 spans 19 amino acids. J gave up 0 bases and V 6 bases, and 11 bases lay outside the gene matches. CDR3 residues: CASRLRTSGSTFSYNEQFF. The CDR3 nucleotides are TGTGCCAGCAGGCTCAGGACTAGCGGGAGTACTTTCTCCTACAATGAGCAGTTCTTC.

This clone was counted a single time. V and J are TRBV18 and TRBJ2-7; D may be TRBD1 (6 bases). The CDR3 spans 16 residues. Trimming took 1 base from V and 3 from J, leaving 16 bases between them. Germline CDR1 reads KGHSH; CDR2 reads LQKENI. In nucleotides, the CDR3 is TGTGCCAGCTCACCACGAAGGGCAGGGGAATTCTACGAGCAGTACTTC. It codes for CASSPRRAGEFYEQYF.

V and J are TRBV28 and TRBJ2-1; D is undetermined. The CDR3 contains 11 residues. The germline CDR1 and CDR2 sequences are MDHEN and SYDVKM. V dropped 5 bases and J dropped 8 bases, with 7 bases sitting between them. CDR3 in DNA: TGTGCCAGCAGTCAATCCCATGAGCAGTTCTTC. Residues: CASSQSHEQFF. Drawing the rest from reference TRBV28 and TRBJ2-1, the complete variable domain is DVKVTQSSRYLVKRTGEKVFLECVQDMDHENMFWYRQDPGLGLRLIYFSYDVKMKEKGDIPEGYSVSREKKERFSLILESASTNQTSMYLCASSQSHEQFFGPGTRLTVL.

The chain employs TRBV19 and TRBJ1-2; D uncertain. From germline, CDR1 is LNHDA and CDR2 SQIVND (reference sequence). There are 13 residues in the CDR3. With 7 bases removed from V and 8 bases from J, the gap between germline ends came to 17 bases. This CDR3 is CASTSAAFVGYTF. DNA of the CDR3: TGTGCCAGTACCAGCGCGGCCTTTGTAGGCTACACCTTC.

The J gene is TRBJ2-7, the V gene TRBV18; 10 bases agree with TRBD2. The CDR3 has 16 residues. Germline V gives CDR1 KGHSH, CDR2 LQKENI. Germline trimming cut 5 bases from V and 7 bases from J; bases unmatched to any gene: 14. This CDR3 reads CASSSWTSGGLQEQYF. Written as DNA, the CDR3 is TGTGCCAGCTCATCCTGGACTAGCGGAGGTCTACAGGAGCAGTACTTC.

The chain has TRBV7-2 and TRBJ2-1, with 9 bases lining up with TRBD1. The CDR3 loop spans 16 amino acids. Germline-derived CDR1 and CDR2 are SGHTA and FQGNSA. Trimming removed 4 bases from V and 8 bases from J; junction bases left unmatched: 12. CDR3 DNA sequence: TGTGCCAGCAGCTCCTCCCCGACAGGGGGAAACTATGAGCAGTTCTTC. It encodes CASSSSPTGGNYEQFF.

The chain couples TRBV21-1 to TRBJ1-1; TRBD1, the table's D call, lacks a check against the DNA. TRBV21-1 is noted as a pseudogene. The CDR3 contains 16 residues. The CDR3 sequence: CASRLLTGALGTEAFF. The DNA of the CDR3 is TGTGCCAGCAGACTCCTTACAGGGGCGTTGGGCACTGAAGCTTTCTTT.

The J gene is TRBJ2-2, the V gene TRBV4-3; TRBD2 agrees at 11 bases. V shed 0 bases, J shed 4 bases, and the junction held 10 bases outside the gene matches. The germline V gene encodes CDR1 LGHNA and CDR2 YSLEER. The CDR3 contains 19 residues. The CDR3 loop is CASSQDSAGLAEPTGELFF. The CDR3 region has the DNA TGCGCCAGCAGCCAAGATTCAGCGGGACTAGCGGAGCCCACCGGGGAGCTGTTTTTT.

This sequence joins TRBV6-5 and TRBJ1-1, with D hard to call. With 0 bases removed from V and 1 base from J, the gap between germline ends came to 6 bases. The CDR3 consists of 14 residues. Germline lookup yields CDR1 MNHEY and CDR2 SVGAGI. CDR3 protein: CASSYSNRNTEAFF. The CDR3 region has the DNA TGTGCCAGCAGTTACTCGAACAGGAACACTGAAGCTTTCTTT.

V and J are TRBV4-2 and TRBJ2-1, with 7 bases aligning to TRBD2. J lost 0 bases, V lost 2 bases, and 4 bases had no gene match. CDR1 is LGHNA, CDR2 YNFKEQ, per germline. The CDR3 loop spans 16 amino acids. This CDR3 is CASSQSSGSSYNEQFF. In nucleotides, the CDR3 is TGTGCCAGCAGCCAATCTAGCGGCAGCTCCTACAATGAGCAGTTCTTC.

This chain connects TRBV2 to TRBJ2-3; TRBD2 agrees at 7 bases. Losses at the gene ends were 8 bases for V and 3 bases for J; bases not matched to a gene: 11. The germline CDR1 and CDR2 sequences are SNHLY and FYNNEI. CDR3 length: 15 residues. The DNA of the CDR3 is TGTGCCAGCTCTTTCGGGAGGAGTGGAACAGATACGCAGTATTTT. This sequence encodes CASSFGRSGTDTQYF.